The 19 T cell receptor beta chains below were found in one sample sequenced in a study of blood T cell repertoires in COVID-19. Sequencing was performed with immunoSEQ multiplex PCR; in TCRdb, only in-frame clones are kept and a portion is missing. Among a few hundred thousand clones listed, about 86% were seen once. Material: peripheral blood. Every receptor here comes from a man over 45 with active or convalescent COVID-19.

CDR3 sequence: CASSEYHTGTEAFF. In DNA, the CDR3 is TGTGCCAGCAGTGAATACCACACAGGGACTGAAGCTTTCTTT. The rearrangement links TRBV25-1 to TRBJ1-1, with D perhaps matching TRBD1 (6 bases). The CDR3 has 14 amino acids. Germline V gene lookup returns CDR1 MGHDK and CDR2 SYGVNS. The ends were cut back, 0 bases at V and 5 bases at J, with 10 bases in the middle.

As DNA, the CDR3 is TGTGCCAGCAGCCCCCAATCGGGGGGGAGGATAGGTGAGCAGTTCTTC. Translation gives CASSPQSGGRIGEQFF. This rearrangement joins TRBV7-8 to TRBJ2-1; 8 positions match TRBD2. V gave up 5 bases and J gave up 9 bases; unmatched junction bases: 15. The CDR3 runs 16 residues. Germline V CDR1 and CDR2: SGHVS, FQNEAQ.

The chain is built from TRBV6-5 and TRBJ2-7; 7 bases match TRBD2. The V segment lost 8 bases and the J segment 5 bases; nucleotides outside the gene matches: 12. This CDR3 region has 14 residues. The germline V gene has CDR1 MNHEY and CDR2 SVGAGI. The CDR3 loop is CASAAGRELDEQYF. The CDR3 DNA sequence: TGTGCCAGCGCCGCGGGGCGGGAGTTAGACGAGCAGTACTTC.

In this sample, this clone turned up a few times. CDR3: CASSKIVSSTEAFF. The CDR3, as DNA: TGTGCCAGCAGCAAAATTGTAAGCTCCACTGAAGCTTTCTTT. This sequence joins TRBV21-1 and TRBJ1-1. TRBV21-1 counts as a pseudogene. The CDR3 contains 14 residues.

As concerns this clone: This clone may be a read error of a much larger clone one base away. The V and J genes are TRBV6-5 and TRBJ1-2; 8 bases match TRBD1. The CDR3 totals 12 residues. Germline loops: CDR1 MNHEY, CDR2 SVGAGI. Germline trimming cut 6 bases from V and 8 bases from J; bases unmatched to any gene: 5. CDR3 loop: CASSQGAWGYTF. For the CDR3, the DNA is TGTGCCAGCAGCCAGGGGGCTTGGGGCTACACCTTC.

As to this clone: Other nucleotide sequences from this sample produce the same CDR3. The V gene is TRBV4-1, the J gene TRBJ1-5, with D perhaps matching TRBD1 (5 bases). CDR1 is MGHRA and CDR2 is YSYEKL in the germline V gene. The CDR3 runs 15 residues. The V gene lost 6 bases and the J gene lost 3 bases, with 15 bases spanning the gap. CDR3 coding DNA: TGCGCCAGCAGTCACCCCGGGGGGAACAATCAGCCCCAGCATTTT. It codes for CASSHPGGNNQPQHF.

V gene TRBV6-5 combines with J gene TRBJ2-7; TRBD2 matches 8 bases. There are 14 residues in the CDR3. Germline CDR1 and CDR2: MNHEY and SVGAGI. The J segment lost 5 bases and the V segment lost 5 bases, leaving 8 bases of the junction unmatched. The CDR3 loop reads CASSLRGGVDEQYF. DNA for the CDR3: TGTGCCAGCAGTCTCCGGGGGGGAGTCGACGAGCAGTACTTC.

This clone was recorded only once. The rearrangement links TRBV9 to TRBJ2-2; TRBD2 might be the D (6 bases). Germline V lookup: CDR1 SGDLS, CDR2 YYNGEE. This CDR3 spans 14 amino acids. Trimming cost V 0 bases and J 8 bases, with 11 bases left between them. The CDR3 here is CASSVAGSPGELFF. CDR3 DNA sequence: TGTGCCAGCAGCGTAGCCGGGAGTCCTGGGGAGCTGTTTTTT.

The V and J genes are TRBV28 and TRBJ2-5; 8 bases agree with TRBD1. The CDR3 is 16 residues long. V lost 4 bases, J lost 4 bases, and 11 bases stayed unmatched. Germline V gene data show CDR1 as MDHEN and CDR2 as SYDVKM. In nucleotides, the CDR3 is TGTGCCAGCAGTTCGGCGTGGACAGGGATTAGAGAGACCCAGTACTTC. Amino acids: CASSSAWTGIRETQYF.

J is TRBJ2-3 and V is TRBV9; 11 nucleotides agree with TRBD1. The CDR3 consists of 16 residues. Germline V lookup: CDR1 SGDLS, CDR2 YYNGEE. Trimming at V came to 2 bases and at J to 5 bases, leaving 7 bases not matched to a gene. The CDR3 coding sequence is TGTGCCAGCAGCGTTGGGACAGGGGGAGGGGTAGATACGCAGTATTTT. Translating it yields CASSVGTGGGVDTQYF.

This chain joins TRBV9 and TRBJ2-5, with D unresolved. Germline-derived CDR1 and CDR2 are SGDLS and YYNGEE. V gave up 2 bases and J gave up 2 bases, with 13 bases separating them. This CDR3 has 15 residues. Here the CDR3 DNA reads TGTGCCAGCAGCGTTTACGACACTCAACAAGAGACCCAGTACTTC. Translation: CASSVYDTQQETQYF.

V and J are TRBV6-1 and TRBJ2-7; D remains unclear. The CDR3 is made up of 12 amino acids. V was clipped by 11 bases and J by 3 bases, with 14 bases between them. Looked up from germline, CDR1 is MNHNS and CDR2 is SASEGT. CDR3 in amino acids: CASRGSVYEQYF. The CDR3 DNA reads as TGTGCCTCCCGCGGCTCAGTCTACGAGCAGTACTTC.

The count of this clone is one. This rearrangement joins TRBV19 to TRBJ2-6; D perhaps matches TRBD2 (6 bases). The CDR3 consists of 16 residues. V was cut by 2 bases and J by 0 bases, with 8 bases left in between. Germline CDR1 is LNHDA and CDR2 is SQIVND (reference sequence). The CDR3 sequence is CASSIREISGANVLTF. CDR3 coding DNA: TGTGCCAGTAGTATACGGGAGATCTCTGGGGCCAACGTCCTGACTTTC.

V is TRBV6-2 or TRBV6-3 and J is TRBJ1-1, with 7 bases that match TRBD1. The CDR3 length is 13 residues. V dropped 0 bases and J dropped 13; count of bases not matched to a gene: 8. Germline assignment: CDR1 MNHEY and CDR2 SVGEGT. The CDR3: CASSYSSPRQGFF. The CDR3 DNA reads TGTGCCAGCAGTTACTCGAGCCCCCGACAGGGTTTCTTT.

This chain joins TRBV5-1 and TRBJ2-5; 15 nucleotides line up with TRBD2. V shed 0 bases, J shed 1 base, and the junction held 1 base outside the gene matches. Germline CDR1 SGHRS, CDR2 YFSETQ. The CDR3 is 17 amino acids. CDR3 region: CASSLGGLAGGQETQYF. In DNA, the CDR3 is TGCGCCAGCAGCTTGGGGGGACTAGCGGGAGGCCAAGAGACCCAGTACTTC.

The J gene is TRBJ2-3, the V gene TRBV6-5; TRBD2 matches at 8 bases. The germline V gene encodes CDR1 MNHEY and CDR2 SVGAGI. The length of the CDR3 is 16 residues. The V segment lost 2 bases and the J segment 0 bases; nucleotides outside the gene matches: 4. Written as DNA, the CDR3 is TGTGCCAGCAGTTACGGTCAGCGGGGGAGCACAGATACGCAGTATTTT. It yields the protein CASSYGQRGSTDTQYF.

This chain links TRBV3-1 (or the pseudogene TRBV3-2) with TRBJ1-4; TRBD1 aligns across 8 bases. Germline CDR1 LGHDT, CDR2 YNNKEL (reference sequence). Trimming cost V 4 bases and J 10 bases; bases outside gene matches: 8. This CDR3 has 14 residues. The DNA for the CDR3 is TGTGCCAGCAGCCCGGACAGGGTTGCCGGAAAACTGTTTTTT. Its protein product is CASSPDRVAGKLFF.

The CDR3 bases are TGCGCCAGCAGTCAAAAGCCGGGGAAAAAACAGGGGGCTAGCAATCAGCCCCAGCATTTT. Translation gives CASSQKPGKKQGASNQPQHF. The gene calls are TRBV23-1 and TRBJ1-5; the match to TRBD1 covers 9 bases. TRBV23-1 is sorted into the ORF group, with uncertain function. V trimming: 2 bases; J trimming: 0 bases; junction bases outside the gene matches: 14. The CDR3 length is 20 residues.

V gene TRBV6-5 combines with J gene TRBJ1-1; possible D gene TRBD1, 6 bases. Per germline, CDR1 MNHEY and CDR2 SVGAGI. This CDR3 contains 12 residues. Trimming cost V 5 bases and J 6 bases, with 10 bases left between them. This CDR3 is CASSPGVAEAFF. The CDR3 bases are TGTGCCAGCAGTCCAGGGGTAGCTGAAGCTTTCTTT.